These T cell receptor beta chains were read from a single sample in a study of cytomegalovirus exposure and HLA in healthy donors. The table came from immunoSEQ multiplex PCR; TCRdb's copy has only in-frame clones and leaves some out. The sample comprises some 150,000 clones, roughly 80% of which are singletons, and just under 5% rests with the top ten. The material sequenced was PBMCs. The source is a woman between 18 and 29 years old in good health and CMV-seropositive. The CDR3 runs from the conserved cysteine through the conserved F or W. D genes are given only for firm matches. Rows may omit the clone size; those that give it use once, few, many or a size class.

length,V,size,J,D,CDR3,DNA
15,TRBV18,NA,TRBJ1-1,TRBD1,CASSRLNRGNTEAFF,TGTGCCAGCTCACGCCTCAACAGGGGGAACACTGAAGCTTTCTTT
15,TRBV6-1,NA,TRBJ2-5,NA,CASYEPWGDQETQYF,TGTGCCAGCTACGAGCCCTGGGGGGACCAAGAGACCCAGTACTTC
14,TRBV4-3,NA,TRBJ1-1,NA,CASSPLQGNTEAFF,TGCGCCAGCAGCCCATTACAGGGGAACACTGAAGCTTTCTTT
17,TRBV18,NA,TRBJ1-2,TRBD1,CASSPLGRGLTEYGYTF,TGTGCCAGCTCACCACTTGGAAGGGGGCTCACTGAGTATGGCTACACCTTC
16,TRBV19,NA,TRBJ2-5,TRBD1,CASSSPRDRGGETQYF,TGTGCCAGTAGTTCACCCAGGGACAGGGGTGGGGAGACCCAGTACTTC
14,TRBV6-6,NA,TRBJ2-7,NA,CASSVRDNSYEQYF,TGTGCCAGCAGTGTCCGGGACAACTCCTACGAGCAGTACTTC
17,TRBV28,NA,TRBJ1-2,NA,CASSALFGQGIPYGYTF,TGTGCCAGCAGTGCCCTTTTCGGGCAGGGGATTCCCTATGGCTACACCTTC
14,TRBV7-9,NA,TRBJ2-7,NA,CASSSPGHSYEQYF,TGTGCCAGCAGCTCCCCCGGTCACAGCTACGAGCAGTACTTC
15,TRBV2,NA,TRBJ2-2,NA,CASSVGHGNTGELFF,TGTGCCAGCAGCGTGGGACACGGAAACACCGGGGAGCTGTTTTTT
14,TRBV6-5,NA,TRBJ2-2,TRBD1,CASSRQGAVGELFF,TGTGCCAGCAGCCGACAGGGGGCCGTCGGGGAGCTGTTTTTT
11,TRBV20-1,NA,TRBJ2-5,NA,CSASPQETQYF,TGCAGTGCTAGCCCACAAGAGACCCAGTACTTC
15,TRBV19,NA,TRBJ1-5,NA,CASSQGTGQYQPQHF,TGTGCCAGTAGTCAGGGGACCGGACAGTATCAGCCCCAGCATTTT
20,TRBV12-2,NA,TRBJ2-1,NA,CASRPPGQPRNPSSSSEQFF,TGTGCAAGTCGACCACCGGGACAGCCTCGAAATCCGTCCTCCAGCAGTGAGCAGTTCTTC
13,TRBV10-3,NA,TRBJ2-5,NA,CAISEGLEETQYF,TGTGCCATCAGTGAGGGACTCGAAGAGACCCAGTACTTC
13,TRBV5-1,NA,TRBJ1-5,NA,CASSLTANQPQHF,TGCGCCAGCAGCTTGACAGCAAATCAGCCCCAGCATTTT
16,TRBV6-5,NA,TRBJ2-2,TRBD2,CASSYSAGVGTGELFF,TGTGCCAGCAGTTACTCAGCGGGGGTTGGTACCGGGGAGCTGTTTTTT
18,TRBV4-2,NA,TRBJ2-3,TRBD2,CASSLGLAGGASTDTQYF,TGTGCCAGCAGCCTCGGACTAGCGGGGGGAGCTAGCACAGATACGCAGTATTTT
16,TRBV5-6,NA,TRBJ1-1,NA,CASSRGPPGMNTEAFF,TGTGCCAGCAGCCGAGGGCCACCCGGGATGAACACTGAAGCTTTCTTT
12,TRBV13,few,TRBJ2-5,NA,CASSFLSETQYF,TGTGCCAGCAGCTTTTTATCAGAGACCCAGTACTTC
14,TRBV14,once,TRBJ1-2,NA,CASSQGRGDYGYTF,TGTGCCAGCAGCCAAGGACGGGGTGACTATGGCTACACCTTC
15,TRBV14,NA,TRBJ2-7,TRBD1,CASSPETGQYYEQYF,TGTGCCAGCAGCCCAGAGACAGGGCAATACTACGAGCAGTACTTC
15,TRBV7-2,NA,TRBJ2-7,NA,CASSLGAGQPYEQYF,TGTGCCAGCAGCTTGGGGGCAGGACAACCCTACGAGCAGTACTTC
15,TRBV4-2,NA,TRBJ2-1,TRBD2,CASSQEAGVNNEQFF,TGTGCCAGCAGCCAAGAGGCGGGGGTAAACAATGAGCAGTTCTTC
16,TRBV15,NA,TRBJ1-4,NA,CATSRERRGVDEKLFF,TGTGCCACCAGCAGGGAGCGCAGGGGCGTGGATGAAAAACTGTTTTTT
14,TRBV15,NA,TRBJ1-1,TRBD1,CATSRPGGNTEAFF,TGTGCCACCAGCAGACCAGGGGGCAACACTGAAGCTTTCTTT
15,TRBV19,NA,TRBJ2-7,NA,CASRPRRAAPYEQYF,TGTGCCAGTAGGCCAAGGAGGGCTGCCCCCTACGAGCAGTACTTC
13,TRBV7-6,NA,TRBJ2-1,NA,CASSLERQNEQFF,TGTGCCAGCAGCTTAGAACGACAGAATGAGCAGTTCTTC
15,TRBV5-4,NA,TRBJ1-1,NA,CASSLVGRVNTEAFF,TGTGCCAGCAGCTTGGTAGGCAGGGTAAACACTGAAGCTTTCTTT
15,TRBV30,NA,TRBJ1-4,NA,CAWSRGTGTNEKLFF,TGTGCCTGGAGTAGGGGTACGGGAACTAATGAAAAACTGTTTTTT
18,TRBV14,NA,TRBJ2-3,TRBD2,CASEEGLAGDPSTDTQYF,TGTGCCAGCGAGGAGGGACTAGCGGGGGACCCTAGCACAGATACGCAGTATTTT
14,TRBV6-1,once,TRBJ1-2,TRBD1,CASSGQGIFDGYTF,TGTGCCAGCAGCGGACAGGGAATCTTCGATGGCTACACCTTC